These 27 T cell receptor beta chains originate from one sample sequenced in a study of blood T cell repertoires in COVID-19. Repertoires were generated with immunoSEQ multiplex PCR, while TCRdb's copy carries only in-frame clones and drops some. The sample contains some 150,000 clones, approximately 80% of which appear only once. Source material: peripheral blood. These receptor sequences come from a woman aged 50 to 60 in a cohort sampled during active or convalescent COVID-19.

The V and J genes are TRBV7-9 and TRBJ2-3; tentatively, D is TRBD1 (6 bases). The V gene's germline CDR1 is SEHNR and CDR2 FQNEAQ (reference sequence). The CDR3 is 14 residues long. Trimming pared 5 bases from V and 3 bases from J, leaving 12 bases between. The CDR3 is CASSGWGRTDTQYF. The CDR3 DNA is TGTGCCAGCAGCGGGTGGGGGCGGACAGATACGCAGTATTTT.

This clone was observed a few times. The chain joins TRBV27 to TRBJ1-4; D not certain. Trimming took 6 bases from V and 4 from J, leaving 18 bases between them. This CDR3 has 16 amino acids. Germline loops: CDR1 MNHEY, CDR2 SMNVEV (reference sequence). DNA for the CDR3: TGTGCCAGCAGCCGGAGAGATGGCCCCTATAATGAAAAACTGTTTTTT. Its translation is CASSRRDGPYNEKLFF.

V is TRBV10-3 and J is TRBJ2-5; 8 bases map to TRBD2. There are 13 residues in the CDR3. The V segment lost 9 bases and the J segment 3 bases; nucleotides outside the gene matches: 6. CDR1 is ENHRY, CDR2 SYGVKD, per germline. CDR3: CAIGPGLEETQYF. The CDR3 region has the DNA TGTGCCATTGGTCCGGGACTAGAAGAGACCCAGTACTTC.

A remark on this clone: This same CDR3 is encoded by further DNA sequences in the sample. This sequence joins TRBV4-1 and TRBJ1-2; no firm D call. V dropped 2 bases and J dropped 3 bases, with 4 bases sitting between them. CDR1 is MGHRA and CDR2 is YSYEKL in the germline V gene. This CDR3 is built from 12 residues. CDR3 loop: CASSQTDYGYTF. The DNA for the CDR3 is TGCGCCAGCAGCCAAACAGACTATGGCTACACCTTC.

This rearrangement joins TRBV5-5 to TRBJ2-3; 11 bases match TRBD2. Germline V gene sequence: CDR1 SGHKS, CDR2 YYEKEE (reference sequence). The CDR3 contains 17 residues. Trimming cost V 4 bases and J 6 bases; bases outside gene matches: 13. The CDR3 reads CASSLELAGAGTDTQYF. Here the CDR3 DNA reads TGTGCCAGCAGCCTAGAACTAGCGGGGGCAGGTACTGATACGCAGTATTTT.

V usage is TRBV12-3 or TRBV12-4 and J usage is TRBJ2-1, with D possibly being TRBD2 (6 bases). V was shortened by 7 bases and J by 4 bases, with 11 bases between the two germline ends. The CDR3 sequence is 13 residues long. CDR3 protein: CASNYGGYNEQFF. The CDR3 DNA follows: TGTGCCAGCAACTACGGGGGATACAATGAGCAGTTCTTC.

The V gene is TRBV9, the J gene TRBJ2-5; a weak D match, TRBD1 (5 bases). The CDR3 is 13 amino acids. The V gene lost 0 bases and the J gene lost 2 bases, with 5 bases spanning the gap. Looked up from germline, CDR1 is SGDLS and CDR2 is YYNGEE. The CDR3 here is CASSVAGQETQYF. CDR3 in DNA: TGTGCCAGCAGCGTAGCAGGGCAAGAGACCCAGTACTTC.

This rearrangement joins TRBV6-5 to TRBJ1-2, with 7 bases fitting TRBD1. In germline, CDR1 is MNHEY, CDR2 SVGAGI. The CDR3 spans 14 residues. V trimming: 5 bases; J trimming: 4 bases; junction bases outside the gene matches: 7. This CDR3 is CASSQNRGPYGYTF. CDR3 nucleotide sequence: TGTGCCAGCAGTCAGAACAGGGGACCCTATGGCTACACCTTC.

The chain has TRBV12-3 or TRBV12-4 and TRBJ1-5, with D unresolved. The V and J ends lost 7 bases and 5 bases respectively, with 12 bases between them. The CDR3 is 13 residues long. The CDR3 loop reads CASNLQYDQPQHF. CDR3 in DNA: TGTGCCAGCAACCTACAGTATGATCAGCCCCAGCATTTT.

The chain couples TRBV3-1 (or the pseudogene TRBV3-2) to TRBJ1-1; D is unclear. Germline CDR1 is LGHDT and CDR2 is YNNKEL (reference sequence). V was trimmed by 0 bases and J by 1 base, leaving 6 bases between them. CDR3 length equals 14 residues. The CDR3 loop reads CASSQEFQNTEAFF. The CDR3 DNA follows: TGTGCCAGCAGCCAAGAGTTCCAGAACACTGAAGCTTTCTTT.

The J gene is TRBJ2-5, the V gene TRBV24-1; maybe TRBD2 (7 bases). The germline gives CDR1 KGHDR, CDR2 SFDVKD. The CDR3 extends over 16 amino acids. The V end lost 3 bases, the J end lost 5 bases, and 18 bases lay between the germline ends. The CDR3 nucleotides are TGTGCCACCAGTGATCATGGGGCGGGGGCGAGGGAGACCCAGTACTTC. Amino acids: CATSDHGAGARETQYF.

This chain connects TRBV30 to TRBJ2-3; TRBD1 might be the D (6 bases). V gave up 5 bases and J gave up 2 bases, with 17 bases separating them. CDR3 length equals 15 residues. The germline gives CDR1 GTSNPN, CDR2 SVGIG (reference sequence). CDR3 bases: TGTGCCTGGGAACGGGCACAGGGCCCCACAGATACGCAGTATTTT. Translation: CAWERAQGPTDTQYF.

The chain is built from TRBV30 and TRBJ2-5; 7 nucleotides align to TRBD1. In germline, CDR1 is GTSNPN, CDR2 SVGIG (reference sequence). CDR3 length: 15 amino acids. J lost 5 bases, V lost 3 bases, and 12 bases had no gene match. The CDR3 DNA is TGTGCCTGGAGGAAAAGGGGGCGGCGAACGGAGACCCAGTACTTC. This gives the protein CAWRKRGRRTETQYF.

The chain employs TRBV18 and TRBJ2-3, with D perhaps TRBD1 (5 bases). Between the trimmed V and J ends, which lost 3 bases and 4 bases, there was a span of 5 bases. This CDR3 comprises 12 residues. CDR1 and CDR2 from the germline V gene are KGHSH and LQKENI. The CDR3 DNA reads TGTGCCAGCTCACCGGGGCCAGATACGCAGTATTTT. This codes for CASSPGPDTQYF.

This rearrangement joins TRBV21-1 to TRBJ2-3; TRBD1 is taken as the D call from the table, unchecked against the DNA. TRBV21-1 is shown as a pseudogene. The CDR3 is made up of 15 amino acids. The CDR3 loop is CASNLGPTGQDTQYF. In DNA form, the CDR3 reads TGTGCCAGCAACCTCGGCCCTACAGGGCAAGATACGCAGTATTTT.

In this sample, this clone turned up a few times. This CDR3 reads CASSLDRDYGYTF. The CDR3 DNA reads as TGTGCCAGCAGTCTAGACAGGGACTATGGCTACACCTTC. The chain combines TRBV12-3 or TRBV12-4 with TRBJ1-2, with 7 bases aligning to TRBD1. J gave up 3 bases and V 5 bases, and 3 bases lay outside the gene matches. The CDR3 is 13 amino acids.

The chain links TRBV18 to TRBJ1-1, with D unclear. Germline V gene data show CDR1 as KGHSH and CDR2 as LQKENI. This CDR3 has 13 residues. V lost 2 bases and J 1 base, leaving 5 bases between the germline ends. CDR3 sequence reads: CASSPSGNTEAFF. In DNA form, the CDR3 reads TGTGCCAGCTCACCATCAGGGAACACTGAAGCTTTCTTT.

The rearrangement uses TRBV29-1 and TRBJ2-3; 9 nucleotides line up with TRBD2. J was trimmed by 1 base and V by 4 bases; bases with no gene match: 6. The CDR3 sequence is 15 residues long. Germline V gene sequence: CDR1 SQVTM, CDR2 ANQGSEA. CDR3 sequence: CSVGFLAGGTDTQYF. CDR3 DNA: TGCAGCGTTGGGTTTTTAGCGGGGGGCACAGATACGCAGTATTTT.

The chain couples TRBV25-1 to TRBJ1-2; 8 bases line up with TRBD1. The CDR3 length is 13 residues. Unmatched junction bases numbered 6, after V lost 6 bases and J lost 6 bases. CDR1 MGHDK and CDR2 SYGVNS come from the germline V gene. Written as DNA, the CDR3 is TGTGCCAGCAGCCCGGACAGGGACCATGGCTACACCTTC. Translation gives CASSPDRDHGYTF.

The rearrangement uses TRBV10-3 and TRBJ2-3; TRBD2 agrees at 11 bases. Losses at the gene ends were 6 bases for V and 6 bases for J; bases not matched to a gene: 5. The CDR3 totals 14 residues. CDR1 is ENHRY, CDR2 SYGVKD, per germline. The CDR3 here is CAIRGSGGADTQYF. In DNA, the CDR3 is TGTGCCATCAGGGGTAGCGGGGGGGCTGATACGCAGTATTTT.

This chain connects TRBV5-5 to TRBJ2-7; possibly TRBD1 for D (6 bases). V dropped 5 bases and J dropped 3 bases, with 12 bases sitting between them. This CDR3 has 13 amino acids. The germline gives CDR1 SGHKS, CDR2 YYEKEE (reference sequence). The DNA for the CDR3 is TGTGCCAGCAGATCTGGACAGCACTACGAGCAGTACTTC. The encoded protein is CASRSGQHYEQYF.

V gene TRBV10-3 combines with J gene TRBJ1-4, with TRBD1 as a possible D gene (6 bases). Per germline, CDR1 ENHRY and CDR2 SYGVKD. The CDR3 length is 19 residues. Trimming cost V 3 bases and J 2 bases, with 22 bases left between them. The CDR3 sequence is CAISESRGGALTTNEKLFF. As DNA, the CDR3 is TGTGCCATCAGTGAATCGAGGGGGGGGGCCCTGACGACTAATGAAAAACTGTTTTTT.

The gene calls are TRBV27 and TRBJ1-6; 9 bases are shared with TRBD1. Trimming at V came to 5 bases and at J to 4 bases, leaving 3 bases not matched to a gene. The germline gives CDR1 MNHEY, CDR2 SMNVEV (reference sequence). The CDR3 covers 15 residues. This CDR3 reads CASSGGTGYNSPLHF. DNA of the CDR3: TGTGCCAGCAGTGGGGGGACAGGGTATAATTCACCCCTCCACTTT.

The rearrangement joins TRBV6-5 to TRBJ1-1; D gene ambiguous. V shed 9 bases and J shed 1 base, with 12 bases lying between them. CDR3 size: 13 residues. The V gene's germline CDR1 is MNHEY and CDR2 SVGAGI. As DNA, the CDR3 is TGTGCCAGTCATTTATTAGCGAACACTGAAGCTTTCTTT. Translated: CASHLLANTEAFF.

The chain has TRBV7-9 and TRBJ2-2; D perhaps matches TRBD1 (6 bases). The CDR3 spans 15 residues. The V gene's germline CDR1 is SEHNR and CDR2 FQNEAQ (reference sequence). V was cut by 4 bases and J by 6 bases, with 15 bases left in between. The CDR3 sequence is CASSSGQDLPGELFF. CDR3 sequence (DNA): TGTGCCAGCAGCTCGGGACAAGATCTCCCCGGGGAGCTGTTTTTT.

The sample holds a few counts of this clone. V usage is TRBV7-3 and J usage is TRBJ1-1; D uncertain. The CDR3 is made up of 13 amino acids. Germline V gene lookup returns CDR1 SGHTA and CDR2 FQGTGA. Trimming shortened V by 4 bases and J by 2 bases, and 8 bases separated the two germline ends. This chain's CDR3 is CASSSRVNTEAFF. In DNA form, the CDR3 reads TGTGCCAGCAGCTCACGGGTCAACACTGAAGCTTTCTTT.

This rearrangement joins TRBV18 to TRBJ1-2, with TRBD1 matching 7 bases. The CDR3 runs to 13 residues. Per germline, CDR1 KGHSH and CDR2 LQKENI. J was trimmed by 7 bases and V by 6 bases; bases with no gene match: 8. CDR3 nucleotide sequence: TGTGCCAGCTCGCAGACAGGGCTGGGTGGCTACACCTTC. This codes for CASSQTGLGGYTF. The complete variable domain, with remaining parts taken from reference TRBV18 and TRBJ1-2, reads NAGVMQNPRHLVRRRGQEARLRCSPMKGHSHVYWYRQLPEEGLKFMVYLQKENIIDESGMPKERFSAEFPKEGPSILRIQQVVRGDSAAYFCASSQTGLGGYTFGSGTRLTVV.